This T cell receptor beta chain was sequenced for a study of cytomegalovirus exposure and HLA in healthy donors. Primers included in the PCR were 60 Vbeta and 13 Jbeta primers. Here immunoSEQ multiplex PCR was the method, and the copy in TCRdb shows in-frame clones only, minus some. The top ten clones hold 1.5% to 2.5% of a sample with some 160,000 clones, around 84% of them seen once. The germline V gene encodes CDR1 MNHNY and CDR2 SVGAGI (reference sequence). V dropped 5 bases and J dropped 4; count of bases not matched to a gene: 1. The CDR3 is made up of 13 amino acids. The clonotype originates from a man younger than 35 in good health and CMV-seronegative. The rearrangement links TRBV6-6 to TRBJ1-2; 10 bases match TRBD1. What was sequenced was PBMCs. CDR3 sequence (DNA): TGTGCCAGCAGTAGGACAGGGGGCTATGGCTACACCTTC. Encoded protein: CASSRTGGYGYTF.